Presented here are 5 T cell receptor beta chains from one specimen sequenced in a study of tumor-infiltrating lymphocytes in primary liver carcinoma. Out of unsorted whole blood came the blood RNA, and germline DNA was extracted as well. The investigators made TCR beta cDNA from about 500 ng total RNA, using a constant-region primer. ARM-PCR was slightly modified, and three nested multiplex PCR rounds with it gave rise to the TCR beta libraries. It was with TRBV1-TRBV30 forward primers and a C-beta reverse primer that the first two PCR rounds were run, at around 10 cycles each. Using its own MiXCR run on the multiplex PCR reads, TCRdb lists one record per CDR3 protein. The repertoire holds about 200,000 distinct CDR3 sequences, with around three fifths as singletons. Sequenced: peripheral blood. Receptor source: a woman aged 55 to 70 with primary liver carcinoma and hepatitis B virus infection.

Of note for this clonotype: The junction differs from germline at one of its ends, possibly a read error. This rearrangement joins TRBV12-3 or TRBV12-4 to TRBJ1-2, with 7 bases aligning to TRBD1. CDR3 length equals 16 residues. Here the CDR3 reads CANSRGGPGQSYSYTF. Written as DNA, the CDR3 is TGTGCCAATAGCCGTGGCGGCCCGGGACAGAGCTATAGCTACACCTTC.

The gene calls are TRBV10-1 and TRBJ2-7; the D gene is possibly TRBD1 (5 bases). V was clipped by 0 bases and J by 6 bases, with 9 bases between them. The CDR3 length is 13 residues. CDR1 is WNHNN and CDR2 is SYGVQD in the germline V gene (reference sequence). The DNA of the CDR3 is TGCGCCAGCAGTGAGTCTTTGGGGCTCGAGCAGTACTTC. Encoded protein: CASSESLGLEQYF.

The rearrangement joins TRBV4-1 to TRBJ2-3; TRBD2 aligns across 10 bases. V lost 4 bases to trimming and J lost 5 bases; unmatched junction nucleotides: 9. The CDR3 length is 16 residues. CDR1 is MGHRA, CDR2 YSYEKL, per germline. CDR3 protein: CASSPIGTSARDTQYF. CDR3 nucleotides: TGCGCCAGCAGCCCGATCGGGACTAGCGCCAGAGATACGCAGTATTTT.

This chain links TRBV10-1 with TRBJ2-4; D is possibly TRBD1 (5 bases). The CDR3 sequence is 14 residues long. Trimming removed 10 bases at V and 8 bases at J, with 21 bases between. In germline, CDR1 is WNHNN, CDR2 SYGVQD (reference sequence). In DNA form, the CDR3 reads TGCGCCACCGCAGGGCAGGCACGATTGGACATTCAGTACTTC. It is translated as CATAGQARLDIQYF.

This clonotype was seen a few times. The junction departs from the called germline gene at one end, perhaps through a read error. V is TRBV12-3 or TRBV12-4 and J is TRBJ2-7; TRBD2 matches 12 bases. The CDR3 is made up of 17 amino acids. Here the CDR3 reads CACSRLAGEPSPHEQYF. The CDR3 region has the DNA TGTGCCTGCAGCAGACTAGCGGGAGAACCCTCCCCTCACGAGCAGTACTTC.